This TCR beta chain was documented in a study of naive CD8 T cells in extremely preterm neonates. Notes on the study in general: CDR3 nucleotide sharing was less than 3.5% in preterm, 0.4% to 0.45% term, 0.025% to 0.03% children, approximately 0.01% adults. Preterm infants showed shorter CDR3s, fewer N additions and less trimming than older groups.

The germline V gene encodes CDR1 MDHEN and CDR2 SYDVKM. V lost 3 bases to trimming and J lost 6 bases; unmatched junction nucleotides: 6. The CDR3 consists of 15 residues. Turning to this clone: The target antigen is unknown.

Repertoires were generated with immunoSEQ multiplex PCR, while TCRdb's copy carries only in-frame clones and drops some. Seen here are more than 7,000 clones, just under 98% observed once, and the top ten hold 0.25% to 0.35%. This TCR was sampled from a human donor in good health. The rearrangement joins TRBV28 to TRBJ2-3, with 10 bases aligning to TRBD2. Sequences were obtained from naive CD8+ T cells from blood. The CDR3 protein is CASSLAAGGPDTQYF. The CDR3 bases are TGTGCCAGCAGTTTGGCAGCGGGAGGGCCGGATACGCAGTATTTT.